This TCR beta chain was identified in a study of blood T cell repertoires in COVID-19. Study as a whole: Samples of COVID-19 (acute and convalescent) were obtained from the United States, Italy and Spain. From T cells, B-cell-depleted T cells, or PBMCs came the material, which was cDNA or gDNA.

This clone was counted once. In the original processing: Estimates of nucleated cell counts were drawn from the amplification of reference gene primers. Method: immunoSEQ multiplex PCR; TCRdb's copy keeps in-frame clones and lacks some. V and J calls and clone size come straight from that table; D and trimming were deduced from the DNA. The data contain 300,000 to 400,000 clones, about 86% of them singletons. Looked up from germline, CDR1 is MGHRA and CDR2 is YSYEKL. CDR3 length: 15 residues. Germline trimming cut 0 bases from V and 3 bases from J; bases unmatched to any gene: 3. The sequence was obtained from a woman aged 55-70 years with COVID-19, enrolled during active disease. The chain recombines TRBV4-1 with TRBJ2-7; 9 bases agree with TRBD1. The sample consisted of peripheral blood. The chain's CDR3 is CASSQDRDRVYEQYF. The CDR3 DNA sequence: TGCGCCAGCAGCCAAGATCGGGACAGGGTCTACGAGCAGTACTTC.